The present entry profiles one TCR beta chain with its context. The data belong to a study of blood T cell repertoires in COVID-19. The overall study: Material from acute and convalescent COVID-19 was sourced from the United States, Italy and Spain. T cells, B-cell-depleted T cells, or PBMCs supplied cDNA or gDNA.

In the study's own analysis: Using reference gene primer amplification, nucleated cell counts were estimated. The table came from immunoSEQ multiplex PCR; TCRdb's copy has only in-frame clones and leaves some out. The V and J calls and the clone size are those of that table, but D and trimming were determined from the DNA. The profile covers approximately 67,000 clones, with 75% to 90% appearing a single time and around 7.9% taken by the ten largest. Germline V gives CDR1 SEHNR, CDR2 FQNEAQ (reference sequence). The V end lost 5 bases, the J end lost 5 bases, and 9 bases lay between the germline ends. This CDR3 has 12 residues.

J is TRBJ1-1 and V is TRBV7-9, with D perhaps TRBD1 (6 bases). This clonotype was obtained from a man aged 50-60 years with active COVID-19. The sequencing input was peripheral blood. CDR3 DNA: TGTGCCAGCAGCGGACAGAGGACTGAAGCTTTCTTT. Translating gives CASSGQRTEAFF.